These 3 T cell receptor beta chains share one sample of origin, sequenced in a study of technical replicates of blood from a few donors. Profiling relied on immunoSEQ multiplex PCR, and the TCRdb table lists in-frame clones only, not all of them. Of 12,000 or so clones in the sample, 93% were seen once. Sequencing was performed on PBMCs. The receptors stem from a human donor in good health.

The chain joins TRBV2 to TRBJ2-6; D uncertain. V lost 2 bases, J lost 0 bases, and 5 bases lay in between. CDR1 and CDR2 (germline): SNHLY, FYNNEI. The CDR3 consists of 15 residues. This CDR3 is CASSEWASGANVLTF. CDR3 bases: TGTGCCAGCAGTGAATGGGCCTCTGGGGCCAACGTCCTGACTTTC.

The rearrangement joins TRBV18 to TRBJ2-2; D unclear. Germline V gene lookup returns CDR1 KGHSH and CDR2 LQKENI. The V and J ends lost 6 bases and 7 bases respectively, with 12 bases between them. CDR3 length: 13 amino acids. The CDR3 is CASSPEIGGELFF. CDR3 in DNA: TGTGCCAGCTCGCCCGAGATTGGCGGGGAGCTGTTTTTT.

This clone was recorded a few times. The V call is TRBV30, the J call TRBJ1-1; D unclear. The CDR3 sequence is 12 residues long. Trimming pared 0 bases from V and 2 bases from J, leaving 4 bases between. Germline V lookup: CDR1 GTSNPN, CDR2 SVGIG (reference sequence). CDR3 nucleotide sequence: TGTGCCTGGAGTGTCCTTAACACTGAAGCTTTCTTT. The encoded protein is CAWSVLNTEAFF. Full variable domain (remainder filled in from reference TRBV30 and TRBJ1-1): SQTIHQWPATLVQPVGSPLSLECTVEGTSNPNLYWYRQAAGRGLQLLFYSVGIGQISSEVPQNLSASRPQDRQFILSSKKLLLSDSGFYLCAWSVLNTEAFFGQGTRLTVV.